This TCR beta chain was profiled in a study of CXCR3-negative and CXCR3-positive naive CD8 T cells (dated by TCRdb to between 2018 and 2020). For the wider study: In total, 130 million to 150 million TRB reads were obtained, which works out to roughly 1.5 +/- 0.3 million reads per library. Diversity and physicochemical repertoire analyses were performed on some eleven donors pooled from two independent experiments. TRBV-TRBJ cluster analysis included naive subsets from five or six donors and memory cells from 3 donors.

For each CD8+ T cell subset, flow sorting was done in triplicate, and 300,000 or so cells per subset went directly into RLT lysis buffer. To exclude memory contaminants, naive CD8+ T cells were stringently defined as CD45RO-CCR7+CD27+CD95-. Peripheral blood mononuclear cells were isolated from buffy coats by standard density gradient centrifugation. Naive CXCR3-negative and CXCR3-positive CD8+ T cells were flow-sorted on a FACSAria III. Total RNA was extracted from sorted cells using an RNeasy Mini Kit. In regard to this clonotype: No cognate antigen has been identified for it.

The CDR3 contains 14 residues, cysteine and phenylalanine counted. No DNA has been recorded. In the germline V gene (reference sequence), CDR1 corresponds to DFQATT and CDR2 to SNEGSKA. What the study reported, not specific to this receptor: Compared with CXCR3-negative naive cells, CXCR3-positive naive cells had TRB CDR3s with higher hydrophobicity (lower Kidera factor 4), lower energy, and higher strength and volume indices. Comparably high repertoire diversity was found in both naive subsets, whereas much lower repertoire diversity was found in memory CD8+ T cells. Freshly isolated PBMCs were used for most assays because CXCR3 expression went down partially after cryopreservation. Naive CXCR3-negative and CXCR3-positive cells from the same donor showed similar TRBV-TRBJ usage, whereas memory cells showed distinct patterns. Because surface CD5, which is linked to self-reactivity in mice, was comparable between the naive subsets, TCR interaction strength was also inferred from TRB CDR3 physicochemical properties.

The sequencer was a NextSeq 550. The Human TCR Profiling Kit (MiLaboratory) was used to make UMI-labeled 5' RACE TRB cDNA libraries. cDNA synthesis used the entire amount of extracted RNA, and PCR amplification then used the entire amount of cDNA produced. Libraries were prepared in parallel with an identical number of PCR cycles. For the original study's pipeline: With a minimum of two reads required per UMI, MIGEC and MiXCR pulled out about 50,000 +/- 10,000 unique UMI-labeled TRB cDNA molecules from each library. An average of about 40,000 +/- 10,000 functional in-frame TRB CDR3 nucleotide clonotypes without stop codons was found per library. After each sample was downsampled to 5000 UMI-labeled TRB molecules, VDJtools was used to calculate diversity metrics such as normalized Shannon-Wiener and Chao1. For the central five CDR3 residues, VDJtools calculated physicochemical properties weighted by clonotype size, namely interaction energy, strength, volume and Kidera factor 4. Following TCRdb reprocessing, every CDR3 protein sequence forms one entry, and DNA is not provided. The V and J calls come from TCRdb's annotation, not from the publication. The table for this sample lists 84,000 or so distinct CDR3 sequences. Of the sample, roughly 0.62% is held by the ten largest clones.

This chain joins TRBV20-1 to TRBJ2-1; the TCRdb call, TRBD1, lacks DNA for checking. The sample taken for sequencing was naive CXCR3+ CD8+ T cells from blood. In the paper's terms, the cell subset or site label means: CD45RO-CCR7+CD27+CD95- naive CD8+ T cells expressing CXCR3 (TNR3+). This TCR was recovered from a human donor in good health. Some clones in this sample may be carry-over from other donors' samples. CDR3 loop: CSSSLSGAYNEQFF.